One TCR beta chain is described in this entry. Its target is unknown. This table comes from immunoSEQ multiplex PCR, and its TCRdb copy is limited to in-frame clones, with some not included. The data show some 2 million clones, about 95% seen once. As defined, naive CD8 cells were CD45RO-negative and positively selected for CCR7, with terminally differentiated effector memory CD45RA+ cells excluded. Nashville, Tennessee was home to all donors, who were Caucasian adults. Germline CDR1 and CDR2: LNHDA and SQIVND (reference sequence). The V end lost 7 bases, the J end lost 7 bases, and 14 bases lay between the germline ends. The CDR3 consists of 14 residues. The data belong to a study of shared clonotypes between healthy human individuals. Study-wide context: Ranging from 18 to 49 in age, donors were a couple of women and a few men. Each donor's CD4 naive and CD4 memory cells filled three plates apiece, CD8 naive two, and CD8 memory one. Points from the study as a whole: Clonotype sharing levels among donors were expected to vary with sequencing depth.

This sequence was found in a man younger than 35 in good health. The chain couples TRBV19 to TRBJ1-6; D ambiguous. Source material: naive CD8+ T cells sorted from blood. CDR3 nucleotide sequence: TGTGCCAGTATGGCCAGGACGGTCAATTCACCCCTCCACTTT. It is translated as CASMARTVNSPLHF.